This TCR beta chain was recorded in a study of cytomegalovirus exposure and HLA in healthy donors (TCRdb year 2017). Background for the entire study: An earlier analysis of 587 of the donors reported roughly 300 Gb of sequence data and roughly 120 million unique TCR beta sequences obtained from about 180 million T cells. About 300 gigabases of sequencing data and some 85 million unique TCR sequences were included in an early release covering around 650 HLA-typed donors. Among the roughly 400 genotyped donors, more than 70% belonged to the genetic ancestry cluster associated with self-reported Caucasian donors. The study was designed to test whether signatures of past pathogen exposure could be identified by cataloging public T cell receptors. The study profiled the T cell repertoires of under 700 subjects by immunosequencing and related them to cytomegalovirus serostatus. Besides the first cohort of around 670 subjects, a separate validation cohort made up of 90 to 150 different subjects was used. To predict cytomegalovirus infection status, the study brought together high-throughput TCR immunosequencing, statistical association of individual TCRs with disease status, and machine learning. In a later analysis, previously published TCR beta repertoires from more than 500 donors were re-analyzed and high-resolution HLA genotyping was added so that TCR occurrence patterns could be studied. In the later analysis, no new phenotypic data were used to find candidate immune exposures; instead, reliance was placed on TCR beta sequences and their occurrence across donors. To decide whether each TCR beta V gene segment behaved as functional or pseudogenic, an earlier analysis of some 600 of the donors relied on high-throughput TCR beta sequencing. Donor age, sex, ethnicity and CMV serostatus were compiled alongside the repertoire data. In a later genetic analysis, genome-wide SNP genotypes for about 65% of the 666 donors were used, and that subset was treated as a discovery cohort. Every discovery cohort repertoire had been produced on one sequencing platform. HLA typing covered class I and class II loci at four-digit resolution. The number of typed donors differed by locus: 629-630 for A, B, C, DRB1 and DQB1; 522 for DQA1; fewer than 610 for DPA1; and some 450 for DPB1. Several DR-DQ haplotypes were treated as single units for association and clustering because of strong linkage in the cohort. Across 398 genotyped donors of the cohort, an average of about 240,000 unique TCR beta nucleotide sequences per donor were sequenced, and around 19% of those sequences were non-productive. What the work shows at the level of the full study, not this receptor alone: Because HLA typing was missing for some donors at each locus, association tests included only the typed subset. Cytomegalovirus status was reported to be diagnosed by the classifier with high specificity and sensitivity in both the original and validation cohorts. Linkage disequilibrium might explain the correlated functional status among segregating V segments, but an unknown experimental factor could not be ruled out. In the study, roughly 160 TCR beta chains were listed as associated with cytomegalovirus. In a later genetic analysis, a missense DCLRE1C variant was associated with V-gene and J-gene trimming of TCR beta chains, and the association was replicated in an independent cohort. In this cohort, only TCR beta chains were sequenced, and detectable features were limited by the absence of alpha or paired-chain data. In a later analysis, HLA-associated TCR beta chains were found to be more clonally expanded and to have lower generation probabilities than equally common non-associated chains. In vitro tests confirmed that a few of the cytomegalovirus-associated TCR beta chains recognize cytomegalovirus antigens. The sequencing pipeline was judged likely to have produced a cluster of highly shared sequence variants as a technical artifact. A further reported finding was that TCR beta sequences accurately predicted the HLA-A and HLA-B alleles for most subjects in the first cohort. A later analysis found that TCR association rates varied across HLA loci, with DRB1 alleles showing the most associated TCRs and HLA-C alleles the fewest. Most TCR sequences were seen in very few donors, while some public TCRs were found in many individuals. CMV serostatus was the only immune exposure information available for the cohort. In a later analysis, 16,951 TCR beta sequences were associated with specific HLA alleles at a false discovery rate of 0.05. The presence/absence analyses assumed that sequencing depth was roughly uniform across donors, and that assumption may not be true. Because counts were too low, 15 to 20 rarely observed V segments, including chromosome 9 orphons, were excluded from the earlier analysis of several hundred of the donors. When HLA alleles, especially DR and DQ, strongly co-occurred, attributing TCR associations to individual alleles was difficult. In an earlier analysis of 450 to 750 of the donors, most TCR beta V segments appeared in productive rearrangements about 87% or about 30% of the time, broadly matching IMGT annotations. The authors suggested that the approach could potentially be extended to other disease states and immunological phenotypes. In a later analysis, most CMV-associated TCR beta chains were found to appear HLA-restricted, with HLA associations seemingly driven largely by CMV exposure. Some IMGT-functional V segments, including TRBV6-2 and TRBV6-3, could not be told apart with the 87-base-pair reads, so those segments were excluded. Several of the top co-occurrence clusters appeared to be linked to parvovirus B19, influenza, CMV and Epstein-Barr virus, according to a later analysis. Compared with the approximately 710-donor mean, donors in an Asian-associated ancestry cluster had fewer N-insertions in productive TCRs, according to a later genetic analysis.

Receptor amplification or capture employed the immunoSEQ multiplex PCR assay. For the multiplex PCR, a mixture combining 60 forward primers for TCR Vbeta segments and 13 reverse primers for TCR Jbeta segments was used. Amplification of the CDR3 region of rearranged TCR beta genes was performed with a multiplex PCR assay on genomic DNA. On the Illumina HiSeq System, the amplified TCR beta libraries were sequenced as 87-base-pair reads. The original methods were these. Across the 670 or so repertoires, a later analysis counted approximately 75 million unique TCR beta chains, some 11 million of which were shared by at least two donors. A nearest-neighbor algorithm error-corrected the raw reads and collapsed the reads into unique sequences, merging closely related sequences to remove PCR and sequencing errors. CDR3 sequences were aligned to IMGT reference sequences to assign V, D and J gene segments. For a sequence to be retained, a match of at least six nucleotides to both a V gene segment and a J gene segment was required. A rearrangement counted as productive if the CDR3 had no stop codons and remained in frame with V and J, and every other rearrangement counted as non-productive. CDR3 was defined by IMGT convention, running from the second conserved V-encoded cysteine to the conserved J-encoded phenylalanine. The earlier analysis of 587 of the donors excluded sequences that lacked an unambiguous match to a single V gene segment. In an earlier analysis of several hundred of the donors, a V segment was called functional when productive rearrangements were above 56.7%, and segregating when the standard deviation between donors exceeded 5%. To diagnose cytomegalovirus status from the catalog of TCR beta chain sequences, a statistical classification framework was built. In a later analysis, TCR nucleotide sequences were compared against IMGT/GENE-DB human TR gene sequences so that V and J genes could be assigned. Using the TCRdist pipeline, a later analysis assigned CDR3 sequences along with most-parsimonious VDJ recombination scenarios. A later analysis defined each TCR beta chain by its CDR3 amino acid sequence plus V-gene family, and excluded reads lacking a unique V-gene family. As a way to deal with suspected cross-contamination and a sequencing artifact, a later analysis dropped approximately 570 nucleotide sequences that were highly shared and had low generation probability. For each public chain, a later analysis derived a clonal expansion index from normalized ranks of inferred template counts within each repertoire. In a later analysis, generation probabilities were computed using a VDJ recombination model fitted to out-of-frame rearrangements, and the results were checked against IGoR. Hypergeometric tests were used in a later analysis to score TCR-TCR, TCR-HLA and TCR-CMV co-occurrence, with a repertoire-size bias correction applied to the TCR pairs. A later analysis estimated false discovery rates by permuting HLA or CMV assignments 20 times. In a later analysis, co-occurring TCRs were grouped with DBSCAN, and TCRdist sequence similarity was added when clustering was performed within HLA-allele-positive subsets. Co-occurrence clustering excluded repertoires with fewer than 30,000 or more than 120,000 public chains, plus five with anomalous nucleotide sharing. The immuneACCESS repertoire file appears here via TCRdb, limited to in-frame rearrangements. These files lack a portion of the clones; in checked studies, under half of the deficit traces to unresolved V genes, and the cause of the others is not known. The V and J calls and clone size were taken over from that table, and D and trimming were inferred from the DNA. This sample has over 100,000 clones in its table, and approximately 74% of those were observed once. Approximately 7% of the sample is in the top ten clones.

In regard to this clone: Its recognized antigen is unknown. Base qualities are missing; no much larger clone stands one base away.

The cohort was made up of approximately 670 healthy bone marrow donors. At the time of sampling, every cohort member was nominally healthy, though immune exposures that went unrecorded were likely present. The donor tested CMV seronegative and was one of the 352 seronegative cohort members. A peripheral blood sample was provided by each donor, and peripheral blood mononuclear cells were used for TCR beta sequencing. Genomic DNA extraction from the blood cell samples was performed with the Qiagen DNeasy Blood Extraction Kit. Counted from cysteine to phenylalanine, this CDR3 has 13 amino acids. Only CDR3 DNA is held: 39 bases, read in frame from base 1. Between the V and J ends, shortened by 3 bases and 4 bases respectively, the junction contains 9 bases. Taken from the germline V gene, the CDR1 and CDR2 loops are ENHRY and SYGVKD.

The rearrangement combines TRBV10-3 with TRBJ1-1; the D segment could be TRBD1, given 6 matching bases. The sequence was obtained from a male donor in good health and CMV-seronegative. The sample consisted of PBMCs. The CDR3 reads CAISDAGVTEAFF. In nucleotide form, the sequence is TGTGCCATCAGTGATGCAGGGGTCACTGAAGCTTTCTTT.